A selection of T cell receptor beta chains follows, all from one sample in a study of T cell repertoires in ileal Crohn's disease. Measured with immunoSEQ multiplex PCR; TCRdb has only the in-frame clones, and not every one. The sample has 9,500 to 15,000 clones; around 81% are singletons. The source material was ileal tissue. These receptors were taken from an adult with Crohn's disease. CDR3s include the opening cysteine and the closing phenylalanine or tryptophan. The order of the fields is D gene, V gene, J gene, clone size, CDR3 DNA, CDR3 protein. The D gene is left open where the match is weak. Some rows have no size entry. The others give once, few or many, or a class for an expanded clone.

d_gene: -
v_gene: TRBV25-1
j_gene: TRBJ1-2
abundance: -
CDR3nt: TGTGCCAGCAGTGGAGACACTAACTATGGCTACACCTTC
CDR3aa: CASSGDTNYGYTF

d_gene: -
v_gene: TRBV19
j_gene: TRBJ1-5
abundance: -
CDR3nt: TGTGCCAGTAGCTCAACTAAAGGCGGGAGCAATCAGCCCCAGCATTTT
CDR3aa: CASSSTKGGSNQPQHF

d_gene: -
v_gene: TRBV5-4
j_gene: TRBJ2-7
abundance: -
CDR3nt: TGTGCCAGCAGCGAGGGTGCGGGACCGGGGAACGAGCAGTACTTC
CDR3aa: CASSEGAGPGNEQYF

d_gene: -
v_gene: TRBV19
j_gene: TRBJ1-2
abundance: few
CDR3nt: TGTGCCAGTAGTATAGATCGGGGACGGGGGAATGGCTACACCTTC
CDR3aa: CASSIDRGRGNGYTF

d_gene: TRBD2
v_gene: TRBV5-1
j_gene: TRBJ2-2
abundance: -
CDR3nt: TGCGCCAGCAGCTTGGGGGGGCTCGGGAGGGCCGCGAACACCGGGGAGCTGTTTTTT
CDR3aa: CASSLGGLGRAANTGELFF

d_gene: -
v_gene: TRBV6-1
j_gene: TRBJ2-5
abundance: -
CDR3nt: TGTGCCAGCAGTGAAGGCAGGGGCGGGGAGACCCAGTACTTC
CDR3aa: CASSEGRGGETQYF

d_gene: -
v_gene: TRBV5-1
j_gene: TRBJ2-5
abundance: once
CDR3nt: TGCGCCAGCAGCCAATCTCAGGGGAAAGAGACCCAGTACTTC
CDR3aa: CASSQSQGKETQYF

d_gene: TRBD1
v_gene: TRBV6-1
j_gene: TRBJ1-5
abundance: -
CDR3nt: TGTGCCAGCAAAGAGGGACAGGTCAATCAGCCCCAGCATTTT
CDR3aa: CASKEGQVNQPQHF

d_gene: TRBD2
v_gene: TRBV6-5
j_gene: TRBJ2-3
abundance: -
CDR3nt: TGTGCCAGCAGTTACATCACTAGCGGAGTAGATACGCAGTATTTT
CDR3aa: CASSYITSGVDTQYF

d_gene: -
v_gene: TRBV27
j_gene: TRBJ2-7
abundance: once
CDR3nt: TGTGCCAGCAGTGAGACTGGCAGCTCCTACGAGCAGTACTTC
CDR3aa: CASSETGSSYEQYF

d_gene: TRBD1
v_gene: TRBV2
j_gene: TRBJ1-3
abundance: -
CDR3nt: TGTGCCAGCAGTTTGGGACAGCCCTCTGGAAACACCATATATTTT
CDR3aa: CASSLGQPSGNTIYF

d_gene: TRBD2
v_gene: TRBV30
j_gene: TRBJ2-2
abundance: -
CDR3nt: TGTGCCTGGAGTGTCGGACTAGCACGCACCGGGGAGCTGTTTTTT
CDR3aa: CAWSVGLARTGELFF

d_gene: -
v_gene: TRBV5-1
j_gene: TRBJ1-1
abundance: -
CDR3nt: TGCGCCAGCAGCGAAAGACAGAAAAACACTGAAGCTTTCTTT
CDR3aa: CASSERQKNTEAFF

d_gene: TRBD1
v_gene: TRBV5-1
j_gene: TRBJ2-7
abundance: -
CDR3nt: TGCGCCAGCAGCCTAGGGACAGGCGGATCCTACGAGCAGTACTTC
CDR3aa: CASSLGTGGSYEQYF

d_gene: TRBD2
v_gene: TRBV11-3
j_gene: TRBJ2-1
abundance: -
CDR3nt: TGTGCCAGCAGCCGAGGACTAGCGGGAGGCCTGGGTAAGCAGTTCTTC
CDR3aa: CASSRGLAGGLGKQFF

d_gene: -
v_gene: TRBV5-1
j_gene: TRBJ1-1
abundance: -
CDR3nt: TGCGCCAGCAGCTTGGTCAGTACCAACACTGAAGCTTTCTTT
CDR3aa: CASSLVSTNTEAFF

d_gene: TRBD2
v_gene: TRBV10-2
j_gene: TRBJ2-3
abundance: -
CDR3nt: TGCGCCAGCAGTGAGGTGGCGGGAGGGCCAGATACGCAGTATTTT
CDR3aa: CASSEVAGGPDTQYF

d_gene: TRBD1
v_gene: TRBV30
j_gene: TRBJ1-2
abundance: -
CDR3nt: TGTGCCTGGAGAATACAGGGGGTTAACTATGGCTACACCTTC
CDR3aa: CAWRIQGVNYGYTF

d_gene: -
v_gene: TRBV5-1
j_gene: TRBJ2-3
abundance: -
CDR3nt: TGCGCCAGCAGCTTGGCCGAGGCGGGCTTATACACAGATACGCAGTATTTT
CDR3aa: CASSLAEAGLYTDTQYF

d_gene: -
v_gene: TRBV7-9
j_gene: TRBJ2-1
abundance: few
CDR3nt: TGTGCCAGCAGCTTAAATGCAGCGGATGAGCAGTTCTTC
CDR3aa: CASSLNAADEQFF

d_gene: TRBD1
v_gene: TRBV18
j_gene: TRBJ1-4
abundance: -
CDR3nt: TGTGCCAGCTCACCACCGAGGACAGGGGCAAATGAAAAACTGTTTTTT
CDR3aa: CASSPPRTGANEKLFF

d_gene: -
v_gene: TRBV2
j_gene: TRBJ1-1
abundance: -
CDR3nt: TGTGCCAGCGGGGCAGACATGAACACTGAAGCTTTCTTT
CDR3aa: CASGADMNTEAFF

d_gene: TRBD1
v_gene: TRBV5-1
j_gene: TRBJ2-5
abundance: -
CDR3nt: TGCGCCAGCAGCATCGGACAGGGGGCGAAAGAGACCCAGTACTTC
CDR3aa: CASSIGQGAKETQYF

d_gene: -
v_gene: TRBV28
j_gene: TRBJ1-2
abundance: -
CDR3nt: TGTGCCAGCAGCACCGGGACTCGGCTCTATGGCTACACCTTC
CDR3aa: CASSTGTRLYGYTF

d_gene: TRBD1
v_gene: TRBV10-3
j_gene: TRBJ1-1
abundance: -
CDR3nt: TGTGCCATCAGTGCAGGCTTAGACAGGGTGAACACTGAAGCTTTCTTT
CDR3aa: CAISAGLDRVNTEAFF

d_gene: TRBD2
v_gene: TRBV13
j_gene: TRBJ2-7
abundance: once
CDR3nt: TGTGCCAGCGGGCCGGGGGGGAGCTCCTACGAGCAGTACTTC
CDR3aa: CASGPGGSSYEQYF

d_gene: TRBD1
v_gene: TRBV6-1
j_gene: TRBJ2-7
abundance: -
CDR3nt: TGTGCCAGCAGGAACCGGGACAGGGGATACGAGCAGTACTTC
CDR3aa: CASRNRDRGYEQYF